The 15 T cell receptor beta chains in this list originate from one sample, sequenced in a study of chemoradiotherapy in HPV16-positive cancers. Assay: immunoSEQ multiplex PCR; the TCRdb copy retains only in-frame clones and omits some. This repertoire shows 25,000 to 40,000 clones, about nine tenths found once; its top ten account for roughly 4.8%. The sequenced sample was blood, obtained from a patient who underwent chemoradiotherapy. Receptors originate from a human donor with HPV-associated anogenital cancer.

The chain has TRBV28 and TRBJ2-7, with D possibly being TRBD2 (6 bases). The germline V and J ends were trimmed by 5 bases and 6 bases, with 14 bases remaining between them. Germline V gene sequence: CDR1 MDHEN, CDR2 SYDVKM. CDR3 length: 13 amino acids. The CDR3 spells CASSLAGRGEQYF. The CDR3, as DNA: TGTGCCAGCAGTCTCGCGGGACGGGGCGAGCAGTACTTC.

The J gene is TRBJ2-1, the V gene TRBV4-2, with D unresolved. Germline V gene lookup returns CDR1 LGHNA and CDR2 YNFKEQ. V dropped 0 bases and J dropped 4 bases, with 7 bases sitting between them. The CDR3 extends over 14 amino acids. The CDR3 protein is CASSQDAGYNEQFF. The CDR3 DNA reads as TGTGCCAGCAGCCAAGATGCCGGTTACAATGAGCAGTTCTTC.

V and J are TRBV5-5 and TRBJ2-2, with TRBD2 as a possible D gene (6 bases). The CDR3 consists of 15 residues. V lost 6 bases, J lost 7 bases, and 19 bases lay in between. Germline loops: CDR1 SGHKS, CDR2 YYEKEE (reference sequence). The DNA for the CDR3 is TGTGCCAGCACCTCTTCCCCCGGAGGGAGCGGGGAGCTGTTTTTT. Encoded protein: CASTSSPGGSGELFF.

V is TRBV28 and J is TRBJ2-5; unclear D gene. This CDR3 has 14 amino acids. V lost 4 bases, J lost 1 base, and 10 bases lay in between. From germline, CDR1 is MDHEN and CDR2 SYDVKM. The CDR3 spells CASSSVPFQETQYF. The CDR3 nucleotides read TGTGCCAGCAGTTCAGTCCCGTTCCAAGAGACCCAGTACTTC.

This chain uses TRBV10-3 with TRBJ1-6; the match to TRBD1 covers 7 bases. There are 16 residues in the CDR3. V shed 10 bases and J 0 bases; nucleotides not matched to a gene: 9. Germline assignment: CDR1 ENHRY and CDR2 SYGVKD. The CDR3 nucleotides read TGTGCCACGCGCCTGGGACAGAGCTCCTATAATTCACCCCTCCACTTT. Translated, it gives CATRLGQSSYNSPLHF.

The rearrangement joins TRBV10-1 to TRBJ1-1; 8 positions agree with TRBD1. The J segment lost 2 bases and the V segment lost 6 bases, leaving 8 bases of the junction unmatched. The CDR3 is made up of 15 amino acids. The germline V gene encodes CDR1 WNHNN and CDR2 SYGVQD (reference sequence). The CDR3 reads CASRPGTGLNTEAFF. CDR3 DNA sequence: TGCGCCAGCAGACCCGGGACAGGACTAAACACTGAAGCTTTCTTT.

With regard to this clone: Its ends do not fully match the called genes, so a read error is possible. CDR3 residues: CSTRGGGYTF. The CDR3 DNA follows: TGCAGTACTAGGGGGGGCGGCTACACCTTC. The chain carries TRBV20-1 and TRBJ1-2; perhaps TRBD1 as D (6 bases). Germline assignment: CDR1 DFQATT and CDR2 SNEGSKA (reference sequence). The CDR3 contains 10 residues.

This chain uses TRBV30 with TRBJ1-2; no firm D call. V was clipped by 3 bases and J by 4 bases, with 9 bases between them. The CDR3 spans 12 residues. Germline V lookup: CDR1 GTSNPN, CDR2 SVGIG (reference sequence). The CDR3 reads CAWRSGLYGYTF. As DNA, the CDR3 is TGTGCCTGGAGATCTGGACTCTATGGCTACACCTTC.

This clone was seen only a few times. The rearrangement joins TRBV5-4 to TRBJ1-6, with TRBD1 as a possible D gene (5 bases). The CDR3 extends over 15 amino acids. V lost 3 bases and J lost 7, with 14 bases in between. Germline V gene sequence: CDR1 SGHNT, CDR2 YYREEE (reference sequence). Written as DNA, the CDR3 is TGTGCCAGCAGCTCCCGGGGGGGGACCAATTCACCCCTCCACTTT. It specifies CASSSRGGTNSPLHF.

The V call is TRBV6-5, the J call TRBJ2-7; 12 bases are a match to TRBD2. V lost 5 bases and J lost 2; bases outside the gene matches: 4. CDR1 and CDR2 from the germline V gene are MNHEY and SVGAGI. The CDR3 sequence is 15 residues long. The CDR3 loop is CASSNLAGGPYEQYF. DNA of the CDR3: TGTGCCAGCAGTAACCTAGCGGGAGGGCCCTACGAGCAGTACTTC.

J is TRBJ2-3 and V is TRBV7-2; 9 nucleotides line up with TRBD2. The CDR3 runs 17 residues. V lost 4 bases and J lost 0; bases outside the gene matches: 8. Germline V gene sequence: CDR1 SGHTA, CDR2 FQGNSA. The CDR3 DNA sequence: TGTGCCAGCAGCTCCCGGACTAGCGCCAGAAGCACAGATACGCAGTATTTT. Encoded protein: CASSSRTSARSTDTQYF.

The chain couples TRBV19 to TRBJ2-2; 7 bases line up with TRBD1. V trimming: 10 bases; J trimming: 7 bases; junction bases outside the gene matches: 6. CDR3 size: 12 residues. CDR1 LNHDA and CDR2 SQIVND come from the germline V gene (reference sequence). CDR3 residues: CATQTGVGELFF. CDR3 coding DNA: TGTGCCACCCAAACAGGGGTCGGGGAGCTGTTTTTT.

The V gene is TRBV19, the J gene TRBJ2-1; 13 positions match TRBD2. Looked up from germline, CDR1 is LNHDA and CDR2 is SQIVND (reference sequence). The CDR3 sequence is 17 residues long. V shed 6 bases and J 0 bases; nucleotides not matched to a gene: 5. The CDR3 region has the DNA TGTGCCAGTAGAGGACTAGCGGGGGTCGGCTCCTACAATGAGCAGTTCTTC. It specifies CASRGLAGVGSYNEQFF.

The rearrangement joins TRBV14 to TRBJ2-2; tentatively, D is TRBD2 (5 bases). Trimming cost V 0 bases and J 8 bases, with 10 bases left between them. Germline V lookup: CDR1 SGHDN, CDR2 FVKESK. The CDR3 is 14 residues long. The CDR3 is CASSQDRGLGELFF. The CDR3 region has the DNA TGTGCCAGCAGCCAAGATAGAGGGTTAGGGGAGCTGTTTTTT.

The chain uses TRBV2 and TRBJ2-7, with D possibly TRBD2 on 6 matching bases. V gave up 2 bases and J gave up 0 bases, with 14 bases separating them. This CDR3 is built from 16 residues. Germline CDR1 is SNHLY and CDR2 is FYNNEI. CDR3 amino acids: CASSEYSGVPSYEQYF. The DNA for the CDR3 is TGTGCCAGCAGTGAATATTCGGGAGTACCCTCCTACGAGCAGTACTTC.